Listed here are 20 T cell receptor beta chains from one sample, sequenced in a study of T cell repertoires in cytomegalovirus infection. TCRdb recomputed calls from the reads with MiXCR, one row per CDR3 protein. Of about 130,000 distinct CDR3 sequences listed, about 24% are singletons. These receptors have no identified antigens. The sample taken for sequencing was PBMCs, sequenced either directly or after in vitro stimulation (not recorded which). These receptors were taken from a human donor in good health (CMV status not recorded). Some clones in this sample may be carry-over from other donors' samples.

This clonotype came up a few times. The genes are TRBV12-3 or TRBV12-4 and TRBJ2-1; 8 bases are a match to TRBD1. The trim removed 1 base at V and 9 bases at J, leaving 5 bases unmatched. The CDR3 has 14 amino acids. CDR3 sequence reads: CASSLVTGGIEQFF. CDR3 bases: TGTGCCAGCAGTTTAGTCACAGGGGGGATTGAGCAGTTCTTC.

This clonotype was seen once. V and J are TRBV6-5 and TRBJ1-3; D gene unclear. The CDR3 has 13 amino acids. Trimming pared 5 bases from V and 4 bases from J, leaving 9 bases between. Germline-derived CDR1 and CDR2 are MNHEY and SVGAGI. The DNA for the CDR3 is TGTGCCAGCAGTCAATTCCAGGGAAACACCATATATTTT. This translates into CASSQFQGNTIYF.

This clonotype was picked up a small number of times. The V call is TRBV12-3 or TRBV12-4, the J call TRBJ2-7; 13 bases map to TRBD2. The J segment lost 3 bases and the V segment lost 5 bases, leaving 1 base of the junction unmatched. This CDR3 has 14 amino acids. This chain's CDR3 is CASSRTSGSYEQYF. Written as DNA, the CDR3 is TGTGCCAGCAGTCGGACTAGCGGGAGCTACGAGCAGTACTTC.

This chain joins TRBV11-3 and TRBJ2-2; D is unresolved. This CDR3 is 14 amino acids long. Trimming removed 0 bases from V and 6 bases from J, with 8 bases in between. Germline V gene data show CDR1 as SGHNT and CDR2 as YENEEA. The CDR3, as DNA: TGTGCCAGCAGCTTAGATCGCCTATCCGGGGAGCTGTTTTTT. Encoded protein: CASSLDRLSGELFF.

This clonotype has ten or more counts. The genes are TRBV7-6 and TRBJ2-5; D is unresolved. The V end lost 0 bases, the J end lost 2 bases, and 7 bases lay between the germline ends. The germline V gene encodes CDR1 SGHVS and CDR2 FNYEAQ. This CDR3 contains 14 residues. The CDR3 region has the DNA TGTGCCAGCAGCTTAGCGGGCCTACAAGAGACCCAGTACTTC. As protein: CASSLAGLQETQYF.

The chain joins TRBV18 to TRBJ1-2, with D maybe TRBD1 (5 bases). The germline V gene encodes CDR1 KGHSH and CDR2 LQKENI. The length of the CDR3 is 13 residues. Trimming shortened V by 3 bases and J by 4 bases, and 9 bases separated the two germline ends. This chain's CDR3 is CASSPRDGYGYTF. The DNA for the CDR3 is TGTGCCAGCTCACCCCGGGACGGCTATGGCTACACCTTC.

The gene calls are TRBV12-3 or TRBV12-4 and TRBJ2-2, with 12 positions matching TRBD2. The CDR3 runs to 16 residues. Germline trimming cut 6 bases from V and 4 bases from J; bases unmatched to any gene: 6. Written as DNA, the CDR3 is TGTGCCAGCAGACTAGCGGGAGGAGGTCCCACCGGGGAGCTGTTTTTT. Protein sequence: CASRLAGGGPTGELFF.

This chain connects TRBV4-1 to TRBJ1-1; D is possibly TRBD1 (5 bases). The CDR3 extends over 15 amino acids. V dropped 3 bases and J dropped 4 bases, with 15 bases sitting between them. The V gene's germline CDR1 is MGHRA and CDR2 YSYEKL. The CDR3 sequence is CASSQRGRGGTEAFF. CDR3 nucleotide sequence: TGCGCCAGCAGCCAGAGGGGACGGGGTGGCACTGAAGCTTTCTTT.

V is TRBV5-1 and J is TRBJ2-7, with a possible D match to TRBD2 (5 bases). Germline V CDR1 and CDR2: SGHRS, YFSETQ. V was cut by 5 bases and J by 1 base, with 10 bases left in between. CDR3 length: 13 amino acids. The CDR3 DNA reads TGCGCCAGCAGTGAACGGGGATCCTACGAGCAGTACTTC. Its translation is CASSERGSYEQYF.

Ten or more counts support this clonotype. CDR3 region: CASSPETSASTDTQYF. Written as DNA, the CDR3 is TGTGCCAGCAGCCCCGAGACTAGCGCTAGCACAGATACGCAGTATTTT. The genes are TRBV7-3 and TRBJ2-3; 8 nucleotides align to TRBD2. V lost 5 bases and J lost 0; bases outside the gene matches: 7. This CDR3 contains 16 residues. The germline gives CDR1 SGHTA, CDR2 FQGTGA.

This clonotype has more than one count but fewer than ten. The J gene is TRBJ2-7, the V gene TRBV7-9; D gene ambiguous. Germline V gene lookup returns CDR1 SEHNR and CDR2 FQNEAQ (reference sequence). V was clipped by 5 bases and J by 2 bases, with 7 bases between them. This CDR3 is built from 12 residues. The CDR3 loop is CASSPTTYEQYV. In DNA, the CDR3 is TGTGCCAGCAGCCCTACCACCTACGAGCAGTACGTC.

This clonotype has a handful of counts. The J gene is TRBJ1-2, the V gene TRBV5-6; TRBD1 might be the D (5 bases). The germline V gene has CDR1 SGHDT and CDR2 YYEEEE. V lost 2 bases and J lost 4, with 12 bases in between. There are 14 residues in the CDR3. CDR3 bases: TGTGCCAGCAGCTTCGCCCAGGGACTCTATGGCTACACCTTC. It specifies CASSFAQGLYGYTF.

This chain joins TRBV19 and TRBJ2-3; 13 nucleotides align to TRBD2. V shed 5 bases and J 5 bases; nucleotides not matched to a gene: 7. CDR1 and CDR2 from the germline V gene are LNHDA and SQIVND (reference sequence). The CDR3 covers 16 residues. The CDR3 loop reads CASSSGLAGPIDTQYF. The CDR3 bases are TGTGCCAGTAGTTCGGGACTAGCGGGACCGATAGATACGCAGTATTTT.

This clonotype was observed a few times. V gene TRBV7-7 combines with J gene TRBJ2-5, with 7 bases lining up with TRBD1. Per the germline V gene, CDR1 is SSHAT and CDR2 is FNYEAQ (reference sequence). This CDR3 has 15 amino acids. With 5 bases clipped from V and 5 bases from J, the junction kept 11 bases outside the gene matches. CDR3 coding DNA: TGTGCCAGCAGCCTCGGACAGGACAAGCAGGAGACCCAGTACTTC. As protein: CASSLGQDKQETQYF.

This clonotype was seen only a few times. The chain combines TRBV2 with TRBJ1-2; no clear D gene. The CDR3 sequence is 13 residues long. CDR1 and CDR2 (germline): SNHLY, FYNNEI. V lost 8 bases to trimming and J lost 6 bases, with 16 bases between them. The CDR3: CASSLIQGHGYTF. DNA of the CDR3: TGTGCCAGCTCCCTAATCCAAGGGCATGGCTACACCTTC.

The chain is built from TRBV5-6 and TRBJ1-4, with D hard to call. The CDR3 consists of 15 residues. Germline V gives CDR1 SGHDT, CDR2 YYEEEE. V was pared by 4 bases and J by 7 bases, with 17 bases between. The CDR3 loop is CASSPGVTGSEKLFF. In nucleotides, the CDR3 is TGTGCCAGCAGCCCCGGCGTGACGGGGAGTGAAAAACTGTTTTTT.

The V and J genes are TRBV7-9 and TRBJ1-1, with D hard to call. Looked up from germline, CDR1 is SEHNR and CDR2 is FQNEAQ (reference sequence). This CDR3 region has 13 residues. Trimming took off 3 bases at V and 0 bases at J, with 5 bases between the two ends. The CDR3 is CASSFRLNTEAFF. DNA for the CDR3: TGTGCCAGCAGCTTTCGGCTGAACACTGAAGCTTTCTTT.

This clonotype occurred a few times. The chain couples TRBV18 to TRBJ1-5, with unresolved D. Trimming took 3 bases from V and 9 from J, leaving 9 bases between them. The CDR3 has 12 residues. Germline V CDR1 and CDR2: KGHSH, LQKENI. The CDR3 loop is CASSPFGRPQHF. The CDR3 DNA is TGTGCCAGCTCACCCTTTGGGAGGCCCCAGCATTTT.

The sample holds many counts of this clonotype. This sequence joins TRBV7-2 and TRBJ2-5; TRBD2 is a possible D gene (6 bases). The CDR3 has 15 amino acids. Germline CDR1 and CDR2: SGHTA and FQGNSA. Trimming shortened V by 3 bases and J by 5 bases, and 16 bases separated the two germline ends. The CDR3 here is CASSFAGLVLETQYF. In DNA form, the CDR3 reads TGTGCCAGCAGCTTCGCGGGACTCGTCTTGGAGACCCAGTACTTC.

The table lists this clonotype with a few counts. This rearrangement joins TRBV2 to TRBJ1-1, with a weak D call TRBD1 (5 bases). The CDR3 runs 14 residues. Germline V gene lookup returns CDR1 SNHLY and CDR2 FYNNEI. The V and J ends lost 6 bases and 5 bases respectively, with 16 bases between them. CDR3 bases: TGTGCCAGCAGCGCCAGGGCCCTGCGGACTGAAGCTTTCTTT. Its protein is CASSARALRTEAFF.